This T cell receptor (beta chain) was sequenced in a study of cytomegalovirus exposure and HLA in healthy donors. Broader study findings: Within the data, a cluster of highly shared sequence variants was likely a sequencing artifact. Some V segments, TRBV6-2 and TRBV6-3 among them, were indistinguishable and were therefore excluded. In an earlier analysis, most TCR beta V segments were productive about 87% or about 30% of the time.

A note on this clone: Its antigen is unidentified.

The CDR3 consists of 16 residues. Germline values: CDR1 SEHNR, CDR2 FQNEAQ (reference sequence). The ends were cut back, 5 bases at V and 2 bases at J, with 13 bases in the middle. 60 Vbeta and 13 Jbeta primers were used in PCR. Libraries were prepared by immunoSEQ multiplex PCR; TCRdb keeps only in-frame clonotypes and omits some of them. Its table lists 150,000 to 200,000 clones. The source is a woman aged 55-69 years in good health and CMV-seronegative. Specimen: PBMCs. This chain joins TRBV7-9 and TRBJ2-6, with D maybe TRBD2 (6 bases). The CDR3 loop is CASSDGWGAGANVLTF. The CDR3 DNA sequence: TGTGCCAGCAGCGACGGGTGGGGGGCTGGGGCCAACGTCCTGACTTTC.